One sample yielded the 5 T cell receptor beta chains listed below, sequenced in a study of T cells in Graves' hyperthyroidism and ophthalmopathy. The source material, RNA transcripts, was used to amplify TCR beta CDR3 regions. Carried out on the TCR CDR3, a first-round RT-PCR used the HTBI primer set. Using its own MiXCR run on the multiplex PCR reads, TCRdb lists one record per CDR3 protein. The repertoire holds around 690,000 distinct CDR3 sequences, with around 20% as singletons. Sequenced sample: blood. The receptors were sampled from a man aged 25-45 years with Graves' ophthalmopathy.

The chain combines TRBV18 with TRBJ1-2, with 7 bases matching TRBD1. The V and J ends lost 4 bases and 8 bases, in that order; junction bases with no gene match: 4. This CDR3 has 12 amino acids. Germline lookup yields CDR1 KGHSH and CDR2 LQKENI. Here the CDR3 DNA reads TGTGCCAGCTCACGGGACAGAGAGGGCTACACCTTC. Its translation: CASSRDREGYTF.

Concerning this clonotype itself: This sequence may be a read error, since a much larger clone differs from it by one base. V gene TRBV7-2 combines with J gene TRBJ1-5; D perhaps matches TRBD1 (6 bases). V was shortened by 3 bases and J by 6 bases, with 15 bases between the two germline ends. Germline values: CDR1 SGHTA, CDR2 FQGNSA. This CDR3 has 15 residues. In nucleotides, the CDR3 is TGTGCCAGCAGCTTGGTACCCTCGGGGGCTCAGCCCCAGCATTTT. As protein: CASSLVPSGAQPQHF.

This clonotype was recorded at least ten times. In DNA, the CDR3 is TGTGCCAGCAGGCGGAGACTAGCGGACAATGAGCAGTTCTTC. It specifies CASRRRLADNEQFF. The chain combines TRBV2 with TRBJ2-1; 9 bases are a match to TRBD2. J was trimmed by 5 bases and V by 6 bases; bases with no gene match: 5. The germline V gene encodes CDR1 SNHLY and CDR2 FYNNEI. The CDR3 spans 14 residues.

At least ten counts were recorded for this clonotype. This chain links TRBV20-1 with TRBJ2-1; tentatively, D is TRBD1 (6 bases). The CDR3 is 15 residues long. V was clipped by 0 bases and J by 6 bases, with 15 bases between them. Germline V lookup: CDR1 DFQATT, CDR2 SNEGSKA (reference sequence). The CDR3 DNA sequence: TGCAGTGCTAGAGACCCCGGGACACAGACCAATGAGCAGTTCTTC. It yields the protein CSARDPGTQTNEQFF.

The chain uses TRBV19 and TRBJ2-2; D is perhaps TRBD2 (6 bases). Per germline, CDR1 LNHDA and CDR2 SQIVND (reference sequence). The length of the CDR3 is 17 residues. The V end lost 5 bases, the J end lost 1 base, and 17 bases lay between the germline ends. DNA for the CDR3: TGTGCCAGTAGTCACCGGGGGAGGCAGGGGAACACCGGGGAGCTGTTTTTT. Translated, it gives CASSHRGRQGNTGELFF.